This is a list of T cell receptor beta chains from one sample in a study of blood T cells in healthy people across ages. A single record per CDR3 protein comes from TCRdb applying MiXCR to the 5' RACE reads. The sample has around 1,500,000 distinct CDR3 sequences; roughly 40% are singletons. Sequenced material: blood. These receptors all come from a woman aged 18-29 years in good health. Both conserved end residues are part of each CDR3. Fields, in order: J gene, D gene, V gene, clone size, CDR3 protein, CDR3 DNA. A D gene is named only where the DNA matches it firmly. Clone sizes are given selectively: once, few, many, or a class where the clone is expanded.

TRBJ2-7 | TRBD1 | TRBV4-2 | many | CASSPLTGTGLSSYEQYF | TGTGCCAGCAGCCCTCTGACCGGGACAGGGTTGAGCTCCTACGAGCAGTACTTC
TRBJ2-3 | TRBD2 | TRBV20-1 | . | CSADSRTSGDTDTQYF | TGCAGTGCGGACTCGCGAACTAGCGGGGACACAGATACGCAGTATTTT
TRBJ2-1 | TRBD2 | TRBV20-1 | few | CSAPNGGSSYNEQFF | TGCAGTGCACCGAACGGGGGGAGCTCCTACAATGAGCAGTTCTTC
TRBJ2-7 | TRBD1 | TRBV20-1 | . | CSASTGTGDEQYF | TGCAGTGCTAGCACCGGGACAGGGGACGAGCAGTACTTC
TRBJ2-3 | . | TRBV20-1 | . | CSASPSGTDTQYF | TGCAGTGCTAGCCCTAGCGGCACAGATACGCAGTATTTT
TRBJ2-1 | . | TRBV27 | . | CASSLAWEPLSYNEQFF | TGTGCCAGCAGTTTGGCGTGGGAGCCCCTATCCTACAATGAGCAGTTCTTC
TRBJ2-7 | . | TRBV10-3 | . | CAITQDKAYEQYF | TGTGCCATCACCCAAGACAAGGCCTACGAGCAGTACTTC
TRBJ2-7 | . | TRBV5-6 | . | CASSTTGRIYEQYF | TGTGCCAGCAGCACTACTGGGAGGATATACGAGCAGTACTTC
TRBJ2-1 | TRBD2 | TRBV5-1 | . | CASSLYRSGLGNNEQFF | TGCGCCAGCAGCCTATATAGATCGGGACTAGGCAACAATGAGCAGTTCTTC
TRBJ2-1 | . | TRBV7-8 | many | CASSGTGGWNEQFF | TGTGCCAGCAGCGGGACTGGGGGTTGGAATGAGCAGTTCTTC
TRBJ2-3 | . | TRBV7-2 | few | CASSQRGAVDTQYF | TGTGCCAGCAGCCAAAGGGGGGCCGTAGATACGCAGTATTTT
TRBJ2-7 | TRBD2 | TRBV12-3/TRBV12-4 | . | CASNHGGGLYEQYF | TGTGCCAGCAACCATGGGGGGGGACTCTACGAGCAGTACTTC
TRBJ2-3 | TRBD2 | TRBV5-1 | . | CASSWGTSGGFTDTQYF | TGCGCCAGCAGCTGGGGGACTAGCGGGGGGTTCACAGATACGCAGTATTTT
TRBJ1-2 | . | TRBV27 | . | CASSPRFGGTYGYTF | TGTGCCAGCAGTCCCCGATTTGGGGGAACCTATGGCTACACCTTC
TRBJ2-1 | TRBD2 | TRBV29-1 | . | CKSGRAYNEQFF | TGCAAGAGCGGGAGGGCCTACAATGAGCAGTTCTTC
TRBJ1-4 | . | TRBV20-1 | few | CSANLDGATNEKLFF | TGCAGCGCAAACCTCGACGGGGCAACTAATGAAAAACTGTTTTTT
TRBJ2-5 | TRBD2 | TRBV7-8 | . | CASSVSTSGGQETQYF | TGTGCCAGCAGCGTCTCGACTAGCGGGGGTCAAGAGACCCAGTACTTC
TRBJ2-7 | . | TRBV11-2 | . | CASSPGGGNEQYF | TGTGCCAGCAGCCCCGGAGGGGGTAACGAGCAGTACTTC
TRBJ2-5 | TRBD1 | TRBV5-4 | . | CASSWGQGAETQYF | TGTGCCAGCAGCTGGGGACAGGGAGCGGAGACCCAGTACTTC
TRBJ1-2 | TRBD1 | TRBV6-4 | . | CASSDSGTGPSFGYTF | TGTGCCAGCAGTGACTCGGGGACAGGGCCTAGCTTTGGCTACACCTTC
TRBJ2-7 | . | TRBV7-6 | . | CASSSIQTGPYEQYF | TGTGCCAGCAGTTCAATCCAGACAGGACCCTACGAGCAGTACTTC
TRBJ2-3 | TRBD2 | TRBV10-1 | . | CASSRASGRGADTQYF | TGCGCCAGCAGTAGGGCTAGCGGGAGAGGCGCAGATACGCAGTATTTT
TRBJ2-3 | TRBD2 | TRBV29-1 | few | CSVDERGSADTQYF | TGCAGCGTCGACGAGCGGGGCAGCGCAGATACGCAGTATTTT
TRBJ1-2 | . | TRBV30 | . | CAWSVRRDRGYTF | TGTGCCTGGAGTGTAAGGCGGGATAGGGGCTACACCTTC
TRBJ1-5 | . | TRBV20-1 | few | CSARVGHSNQPQHF | TGCAGTGCTAGGGTTGGACATAGCAATCAGCCCCAGCATTTT
TRBJ2-2 | . | TRBV6-5 | few | CASGHPLRGGELFF | TGTGCCTCGGGACACCCCTTACGGGGCGGGGAGCTGTTTTTT
TRBJ1-2 | . | TRBV5-8 | few | CASSWPGSEYGYTF | TGTGCCAGCAGCTGGCCCGGGTCAGAGTATGGCTACACCTTC
TRBJ2-1 | . | TRBV10-3 | few | CAITQGAGGPFDEQFF | TGTGCCATCACCCAGGGGGCGGGAGGGCCTTTTGATGAGCAGTTCTTC
TRBJ2-7 | TRBD2 | TRBV4-2 | . | CASSQSGRDSYEQYF | TGTGCCAGCAGCCAAAGCGGGAGGGACTCCTACGAGCAGTACTTC
TRBJ2-1 | . | TRBV3-1 | . | CASQPRGGGGEQFF | TGTGCCAGCCAACCCCGTGGTGGGGGAGGCGAGCAGTTCTTC
TRBJ2-3 | TRBD2 | TRBV20-1 | . | CSARLAGAPTDTQYF | TGCAGTGCCCGACTAGCGGGGGCCCCCACAGATACGCAGTATTTT
TRBJ1-4 | TRBD1 | TRBV12-3/TRBV12-4 | . | CASRTGQGRSEKLFF | TGTGCCAGCAGAACCGGACAGGGGAGGTCTGAAAAACTGTTTTTT
TRBJ2-7 | TRBD2 | TRBV6-5 | . | CASTGTSPSYEQYF | TGTGCCAGCACAGGGACTAGCCCTTCCTACGAGCAGTACTTC
TRBJ2-3 | TRBD2 | TRBV20-1 | . | CSAREISGKATDTQYF | TGCAGTGCTAGAGAAATCAGCGGGAAGGCCACAGATACGCAGTATTTT
TRBJ2-7 | . | TRBV15 | . | CATSPGEETRYF | TGTGCCACCAGCCCGGGAGAGGAGACCCGGTACTTC
TRBJ1-2 | . | TRBV13 | . | CASSLSGWGSADYGYTF | TGTGCCAGCAGCTTATCAGGTTGGGGTTCGGCCGACTATGGCTACACCTTC
TRBJ2-7 | . | TRBV19 | . | CASSPRVRDNHLRAQYF | TGTGCCAGTAGTCCGAGGGTTCGGGACAATCATCTACGAGCACAGTACTTC
TRBJ1-1 | . | TRBV2 | . | CASSPVRPEAFF | TGTGCCAGCAGCCCGGTGCGACCTGAAGCTTTCTTT
TRBJ2-7 | TRBD1 | TRBV6-1 | few | CASTSGTGVYEQYF | TGTGCCAGCACCAGTGGGACAGGGGTCTACGAGCAGTACTTC
TRBJ1-2 | . | TRBV13 | . | CASSDPRKGETYGYTF | TGTGCCAGCAGCGATCCCCGAAAGGGAGAAACCTATGGCTACACCTTC
TRBJ2-5 | . | TRBV27 | . | CASSLTAIQETQYF | TGTGCCAGCAGTCTCACCGCTATCCAAGAGACCCAGTACTTC
TRBJ2-2 | TRBD2 | TRBV20-1 | few | CSARFETSGGSYTGELFF | TGCAGTGCTAGATTTGAGACTAGCGGGGGGTCCTACACCGGGGAGCTGTTTTTT
TRBJ2-7 | . | TRBV4-1 | . | CASSQEGTESYEQYF | TGCGCCAGCAGCCAAGAAGGGACCGAGTCCTACGAGCAGTACTTC
TRBJ2-7 | TRBD1 | TRBV19 | few | CASMGQGPLDSYEQYF | TGTGCCAGTATGGGACAGGGACCCCTAGACTCCTACGAGCAGTACTTC
TRBJ2-1 | . | TRBV2 | . | CASKTGEWNNEQFF | TGTGCCAGCAAAACTGGGGAGTGGAACAATGAGCAGTTCTTC
TRBJ1-2 | . | TRBV6-2/TRBV6-3 | many | CASRDGYGYTF | TGTGCCAGCAGGGACGGCTATGGCTACACCTTC
TRBJ1-1 | . | TRBV4-2 | . | CASSQEYRVVGTEAFF | TGTGCCAGCAGCCAAGAATACAGGGTGGTAGGAACTGAAGCTTTCTTT
TRBJ2-1 | . | TRBV4-1 | few | CASSQDGAGRSYNEQFF | TGCGCCAGCAGCCAAGATGGGGCGGGACGCTCCTACAATGAGCAGTTCTTC
TRBJ2-7 | . | TRBV3-1 | . | CASSPRTAGEQYF | TGTGCCAGCAGCCCTCGCACGGCCGGGGAGCAGTACTTC
TRBJ1-4 | . | TRBV2 | few | CASRGGRTNEKLFF | TGTGCCAGCAGGGGGGGGCGAACTAATGAAAAACTGTTTTTT
TRBJ2-1 | TRBD2 | TRBV5-1 | . | CASSFSGGRSSYNEEFF | TGCGCCAGCAGCTTCAGCGGGGGCCGAAGCTCCTACAATGAGGAGTTCTTC
TRBJ2-2 | TRBD1 | TRBV5-5 | . | CASSLQGPGELFF | TGTGCCAGCAGCTTACAGGGGCCCGGGGAGCTGTTTTTT
TRBJ2-5 | . | TRBV5-1 | . | CASSLDAGSETQYF | TGCGCCAGCAGCTTGGATGCAGGGTCAGAGACCCAGTACTTC
TRBJ2-5 | . | TRBV20-1 | . | CSASSAGRQETQYF | TGCAGTGCTAGTAGCGCAGGTCGGCAAGAGACCCAGTACTTC
TRBJ2-5 | . | TRBV20-1 | . | CSARELPAETQYF | TGCAGTGCTAGAGAACTACCGGCGGAGACCCAGTACTTC
TRBJ1-4 | TRBD1 | TRBV29-1 | once | CSVFRGAGEKLFF | TGCAGCGTTTTCAGGGGGGCTGGTGAAAAACTGTTTTTT
TRBJ1-1 | . | TRBV15 | few | CATSRGQMNTEAFF | TGTGCCACCAGCAGGGGACAAATGAACACTGAAGCTTTCTTT
TRBJ2-5 | . | TRBV20-1 | . | CTRARQETQYF | TGCACGAGAGCGCGCCAAGAGACCCAGTACTTC
TRBJ2-5 | . | TRBV12-3/TRBV12-4 | few | CASSKGSGGIRETQYF | TGTGCCAGCAGTAAGGGGAGTGGGGGAATTAGGGAGACCCAGTACTTC